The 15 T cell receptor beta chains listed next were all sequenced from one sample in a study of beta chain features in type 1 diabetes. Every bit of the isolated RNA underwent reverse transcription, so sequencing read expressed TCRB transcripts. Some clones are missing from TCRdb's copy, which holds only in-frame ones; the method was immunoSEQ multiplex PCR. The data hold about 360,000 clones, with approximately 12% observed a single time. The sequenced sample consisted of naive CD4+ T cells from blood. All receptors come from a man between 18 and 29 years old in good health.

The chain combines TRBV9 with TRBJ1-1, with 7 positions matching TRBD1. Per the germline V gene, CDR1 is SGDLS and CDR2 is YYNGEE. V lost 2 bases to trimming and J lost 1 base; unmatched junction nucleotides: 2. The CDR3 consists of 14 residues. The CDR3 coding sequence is TGTGCCAGCAGCGTGGGACAGAAGAACACTGAAGCTTTCTTT. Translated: CASSVGQKNTEAFF.

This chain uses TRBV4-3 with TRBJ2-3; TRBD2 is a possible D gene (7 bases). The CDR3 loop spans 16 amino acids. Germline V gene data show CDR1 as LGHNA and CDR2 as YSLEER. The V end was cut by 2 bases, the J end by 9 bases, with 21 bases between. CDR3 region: CASSQPPMGGRETQYF. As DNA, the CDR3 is TGCGCCAGCAGCCAACCTCCGATGGGGGGGCGGGAAACGCAGTATTTT.

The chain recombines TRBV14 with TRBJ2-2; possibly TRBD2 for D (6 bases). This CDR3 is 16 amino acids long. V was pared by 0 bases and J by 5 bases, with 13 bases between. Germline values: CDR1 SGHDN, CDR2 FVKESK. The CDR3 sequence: CASSQDWRVLTGELFF. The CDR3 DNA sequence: TGTGCCAGCAGCCAAGATTGGAGGGTTTTGACCGGGGAGCTGTTTTTT.

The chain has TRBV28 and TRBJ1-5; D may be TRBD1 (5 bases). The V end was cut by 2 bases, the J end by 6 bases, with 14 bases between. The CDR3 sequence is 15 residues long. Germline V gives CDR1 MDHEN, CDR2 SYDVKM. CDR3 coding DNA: TGTGCCAGCAGTTTAGGGGGAGGTGAGCGTCAGCCCCAGCATTTT. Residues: CASSLGGGERQPQHF.

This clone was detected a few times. The CDR3 DNA reads as TGTGCCAGTGGACTGACCTCTGGAAACACCATATATTTT. This gives the protein CASGLTSGNTIYF. The chain combines TRBV9 with TRBJ1-3; no clear D gene. Per the germline V gene, CDR1 is SGDLS and CDR2 is YYNGEE. The CDR3 length is 13 residues. Trimming took 8 bases from V and 0 from J, leaving 9 bases between them.

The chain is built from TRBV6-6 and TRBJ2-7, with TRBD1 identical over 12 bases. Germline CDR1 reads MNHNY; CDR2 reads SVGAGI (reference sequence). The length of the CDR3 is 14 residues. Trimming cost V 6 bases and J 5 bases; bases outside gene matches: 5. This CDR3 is CASSPGQGAHEQYF. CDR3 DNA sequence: TGTGCCAGCAGCCCGGGACAGGGGGCCCACGAGCAGTACTTC.

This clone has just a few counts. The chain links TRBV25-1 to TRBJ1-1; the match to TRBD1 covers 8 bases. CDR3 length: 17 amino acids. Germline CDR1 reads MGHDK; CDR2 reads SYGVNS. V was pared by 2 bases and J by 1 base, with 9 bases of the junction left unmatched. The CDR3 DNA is TGTGCCAGCAGTGAAGGGGTTCGGACAGGGAGGAACACTGAAGCTTTCTTT. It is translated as CASSEGVRTGRNTEAFF.

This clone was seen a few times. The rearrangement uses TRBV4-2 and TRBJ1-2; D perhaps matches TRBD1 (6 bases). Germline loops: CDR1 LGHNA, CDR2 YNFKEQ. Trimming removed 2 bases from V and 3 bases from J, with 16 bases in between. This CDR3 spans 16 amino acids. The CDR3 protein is CASSQRPMAGDYGYTF. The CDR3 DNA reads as TGTGCCAGCAGCCAACGCCCTATGGCAGGGGACTATGGCTACACCTTC.

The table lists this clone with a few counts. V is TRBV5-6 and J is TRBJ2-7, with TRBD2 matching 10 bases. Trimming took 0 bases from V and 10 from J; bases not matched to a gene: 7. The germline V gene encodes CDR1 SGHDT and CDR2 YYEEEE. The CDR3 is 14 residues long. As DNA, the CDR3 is TGTGCCAGCAGCTTGGGGACTAGCGGAGATACACAGTACTTC. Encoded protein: CASSLGTSGDTQYF.

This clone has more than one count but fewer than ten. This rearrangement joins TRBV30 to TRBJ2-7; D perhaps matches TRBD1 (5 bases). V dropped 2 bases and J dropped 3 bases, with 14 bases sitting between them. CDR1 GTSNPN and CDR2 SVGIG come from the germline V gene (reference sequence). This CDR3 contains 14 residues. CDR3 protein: CAWSSLGARYEQYF. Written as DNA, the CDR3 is TGTGCCTGGAGTTCTCTTGGGGCCCGCTACGAGCAGTACTTC.

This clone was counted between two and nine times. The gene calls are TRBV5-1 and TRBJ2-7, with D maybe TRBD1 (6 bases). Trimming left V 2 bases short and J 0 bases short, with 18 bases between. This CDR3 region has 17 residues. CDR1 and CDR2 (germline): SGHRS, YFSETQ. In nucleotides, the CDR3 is TGCGCCAGCAGCTTACGAAATTCCCAGGGACACTCCTACGAGCAGTACTTC. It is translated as CASSLRNSQGHSYEQYF.

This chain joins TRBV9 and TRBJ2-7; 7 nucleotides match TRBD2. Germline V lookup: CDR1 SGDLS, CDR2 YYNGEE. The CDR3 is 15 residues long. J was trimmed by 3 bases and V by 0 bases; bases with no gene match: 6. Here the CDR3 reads CASSVATSVVYEQYF. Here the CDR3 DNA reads TGTGCCAGCAGCGTAGCTACTAGCGTGGTCTACGAGCAGTACTTC.

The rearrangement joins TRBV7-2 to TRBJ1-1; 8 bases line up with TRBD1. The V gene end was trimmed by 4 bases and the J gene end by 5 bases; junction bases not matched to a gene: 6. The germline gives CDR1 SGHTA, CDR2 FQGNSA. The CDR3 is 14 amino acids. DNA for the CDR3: TGTGCCAGCAGCTCGACAGGGGAGGGGACTGAAGCTTTCTTT. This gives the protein CASSSTGEGTEAFF.

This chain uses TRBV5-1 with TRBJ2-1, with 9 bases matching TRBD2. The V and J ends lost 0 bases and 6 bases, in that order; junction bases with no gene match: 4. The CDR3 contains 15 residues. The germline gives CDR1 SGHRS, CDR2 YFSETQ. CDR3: CASSLGAGGPNEQFF. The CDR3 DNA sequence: TGCGCCAGCAGCTTGGGTGCGGGAGGGCCCAATGAGCAGTTCTTC.

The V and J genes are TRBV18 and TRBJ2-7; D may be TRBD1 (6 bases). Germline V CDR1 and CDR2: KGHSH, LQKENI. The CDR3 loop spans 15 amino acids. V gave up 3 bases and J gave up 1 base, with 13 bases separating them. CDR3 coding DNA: TGTGCCAGCTCACCTCCCCGGACAGAGTCCTACGAGCAGTACTTC. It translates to CASSPPRTESYEQYF.